This T cell receptor beta chain is from a study of PD-1 blockade in classical Hodgkin lymphoma. Notes on the study in general: CD4+ TCR diversity, unlike CD8+, climbed significantly by C4D1.

Every patient was affected by relapse after autologous stem cell transplantation, while exposure to brentuximab vedotin was not uniform. Complete response, partial response or progressive disease constituted the best response categories observed. This clone was observed a few times. Its antigen is still unknown. The germline V gene encodes CDR1 MNHEY and CDR2 SVGAGI. V was cut by 2 bases and J by 7 bases, with 6 bases left in between. The CDR3 extends over 13 amino acids. Libraries were prepared by immunoSEQ multiplex PCR; TCRdb keeps only in-frame clonotypes and omits some of them. This sample has about 30,000 clones, with 60% to 80% found just once.

This chain joins TRBV6-5 and TRBJ1-6; D gene uncertain. Specimen: peripheral blood mononuclear cells (PBMCs), collected before the second cycle of nivolumab. This clonotype was sampled from a human donor with classical Hodgkin lymphoma. CDR3 region: CASSYDGNSPLHF. Written as DNA, the CDR3 is TGTGCCAGCAGTTACGATGGGAATTCACCCCTCCACTTT.